One sample yielded the 27 T cell receptor beta chains listed below, sequenced in a study of shared clonotypes between healthy human individuals. The data were produced by immunoSEQ multiplex PCR, yet TCRdb's version contains in-frame clones alone and is incomplete. The table has 2,500,000 or so clones, 80% to 95% seen once; the top ten hold about 0.34%. Input material: naive CD4+ T cells from PBMCs. Subset described: CD45RA+ positively selected. Receptors were obtained from a man aged 18-30 years in good health. Some clones in this sample may be carry-over from other donors' samples.

The chain couples TRBV18 to TRBJ2-5, with D possibly being TRBD1 or TRBD2 (5 bases each). The germline gives CDR1 KGHSH, CDR2 LQKENI. The CDR3 has 13 residues. Trimming removed 4 bases from V and 1 base from J, with 7 bases in between. The CDR3, as DNA: TGTGCCAGCTCACGGGACGTCCAAGAGACCCAGTACTTC. Amino acids: CASSRDVQETQYF.

This clone was detected once. This chain connects TRBV2 to TRBJ2-5, with D tentatively TRBD2 (6 bases). Per the germline V gene, CDR1 is SNHLY and CDR2 is FYNNEI. The CDR3 consists of 14 residues. Trimming took 6 bases from V and 5 from J, leaving 16 bases between them. The CDR3 DNA is TGTGCCAGCAGAATGACAGAAAGCGGGGAGACCCAGTACTTC. Translation gives CASRMTESGETQYF.

The table lists this clone with a few counts. The chain is built from TRBV6-6 and TRBJ2-7; D perhaps matches TRBD1 (6 bases). V was cut by 5 bases and J by 3 bases, with 8 bases left in between. Germline CDR1 MNHNY, CDR2 SVGAGI (reference sequence). This CDR3 is 12 amino acids long. CDR3 coding DNA: TGTGCCAGCAGTCAGGACAGCTACGAGCAGTACTTC. Protein: CASSQDSYEQYF.

V is TRBV27 and J is TRBJ1-1; D might be TRBD1 (5 bases). V was clipped by 10 bases and J by 4 bases, with 13 bases between them. Germline V lookup: CDR1 MNHEY, CDR2 SMNVEV (reference sequence). This CDR3 contains 12 residues. In DNA, the CDR3 is TGTGCCACACCGGGGGGGACCACTGAAGCTTTCTTT. As protein: CATPGGTTEAFF.

Only a few counts were recorded for this clone. The rearrangement links TRBV14 to TRBJ1-1; D remains ambiguous. The CDR3 totals 13 residues. Trimming stripped 2 bases from V and 3 bases from J, with 7 bases between. Germline CDR1 is SGHDN and CDR2 is FVKESK. The CDR3 coding sequence is TGTGCCAGCAGCCAAAACATCGACACTGAAGCTTTCTTT. This encodes CASSQNIDTEAFF.

The chain combines TRBV11-1 with TRBJ2-7, with 9 nucleotides matching TRBD1. CDR1 is SGHAT, CDR2 FQDESV, per germline (reference sequence). Trimming removed 5 bases from V and 3 bases from J; junction bases left unmatched: 8. CDR3 length equals 15 residues. The CDR3 nucleotides are TGTGCCAGCAGCCTCCCAGGGACAGGGATCTACGAGCAGTACTTC. Translating gives CASSLPGTGIYEQYF.

The chain couples TRBV4-3 to TRBJ1-3, with 9 bases aligning to TRBD1. Trimming took 3 bases from V and 2 from J; bases not matched to a gene: 14. The germline V gene has CDR1 LGHNA and CDR2 YSLEER. The CDR3 runs to 19 residues. The CDR3 DNA reads TGCGCCAGCAGCCAGAACCGGGACAGGGCGGGTTTTACTGGAAACACCATATATTTT. Its protein is CASSQNRDRAGFTGNTIYF.

CDR3 sequence (DNA): TGTGCCAGCAGACCCGAATGGCGGGGTCTGTTTTTT. It translates to CASRPEWRGLFF. The rearrangement links TRBV27 to TRBJ1-4; no definite D call. The CDR3 has 12 amino acids. The germline V gene encodes CDR1 MNHEY and CDR2 SMNVEV (reference sequence). Deletions cut 6 bases from V and 14 bases from J, with 16 bases between.

The chain recombines TRBV4-3 with TRBJ1-1; no clear D gene. Germline lookup yields CDR1 LGHNA and CDR2 YSLEER. With 1 base removed from V and 5 bases from J, the gap between germline ends came to 11 bases. The CDR3 has 14 amino acids. The DNA for the CDR3 is TGCGCCAGCAGCCAAGGTGGCGTTAGGACTGAAGCTTTCTTT. Its translation: CASSQGGVRTEAFF.

This chain connects TRBV5-1 to TRBJ2-5, with 9 bases aligning to TRBD2. The CDR3 consists of 16 residues. The ends lost 0 bases at V and 5 bases at J; junction bases unmatched: 8. CDR1 and CDR2 (germline): SGHRS, YFSETQ. Here the CDR3 DNA reads TGCGCCAGCAGCTTGGTCGGGGTAGCGGGAGTGGAGACCCAGTACTTC. As protein: CASSLVGVAGVETQYF.

J is TRBJ2-7 and V is TRBV18, with 9 bases aligning to TRBD2. After removal of 3 bases from V and 4 bases from J, the junction contained 10 bases not matched to a gene. The CDR3 runs to 16 residues. CDR1 is KGHSH, CDR2 LQKENI, per germline. CDR3: CASSPLLGREGYEQYF. In nucleotides, the CDR3 is TGTGCCAGCTCACCCCTACTAGGGCGGGAGGGGTACGAGCAGTACTTC.

V usage is TRBV18 and J usage is TRBJ2-7, with a tentative D call TRBD1 (6 bases). The ends were cut back, 1 base at V and 3 bases at J, with 10 bases in the middle. CDR1 and CDR2 (germline): KGHSH, LQKENI. The CDR3 contains 14 residues. The CDR3 DNA reads TGTGCCAGCTCACCACAAGGACAGAACTACGAGCAGTACTTC. It is translated as CASSPQGQNYEQYF.

This clone is a singleton in its sample. The chain combines TRBV19 with TRBJ2-5; tentatively, D is TRBD2 (6 bases). Trimming left V 6 bases short and J 2 bases short, with 13 bases between. The CDR3 runs to 14 residues. Germline values: CDR1 LNHDA, CDR2 SQIVND (reference sequence). For the CDR3, the DNA is TGTGCCAGTAGAGACATAGCGGAACAAGAGACCCAGTACTTC. This codes for CASRDIAEQETQYF.

The rearrangement uses TRBV29-1 and TRBJ1-3; no clear D. The V end was cut by 7 bases, the J end by 8 bases, with 12 bases between. The germline V gene encodes CDR1 SQVTM and CDR2 ANQGSEA. The CDR3 consists of 11 residues. As DNA, the CDR3 is TGCAGCGCACGACGTCGGGACACCATATATTTT. It encodes CSARRRDTIYF.

This clone was counted only a few times. The rearrangement joins TRBV30 to TRBJ1-1, with D perhaps TRBD1 (5 bases). CDR1 and CDR2 from the germline V gene are GTSNPN and SVGIG (reference sequence). The CDR3 covers 14 residues. Trimming stripped 2 bases from V and 3 bases from J, with 13 bases between. CDR3 in amino acids: CAWSNRRGYTEAFF. Here the CDR3 DNA reads TGTGCCTGGAGTAATAGACGGGGGTACACTGAAGCTTTCTTT.

The gene calls are TRBV2 and TRBJ1-2; D is unclear. The germline V gene encodes CDR1 SNHLY and CDR2 FYNNEI. Trimming took off 3 bases at V and 3 bases at J, with 14 bases between the two ends. The CDR3 runs 15 residues. CDR3 DNA sequence: TGTGCCAGCAGTGAGTCTAGCAAGGCCTACTATGGCTACACCTTC. As protein: CASSESSKAYYGYTF.

The rearrangement links TRBV7-2 to TRBJ1-2; no reliable D call. Germline CDR1 is SGHTA and CDR2 is FQGNSA. V gave up 3 bases and J gave up 8 bases, with 10 bases separating them. The CDR3 consists of 12 residues. Here the CDR3 DNA reads TGTGCCAGCAGCTTTTCTGGGAGCGGCTACACCTTC. It is translated as CASSFSGSGYTF.

This rearrangement joins TRBV7-2 to TRBJ2-6; D uncertain. The CDR3 spans 17 residues. V dropped 3 bases and J dropped 0 bases, with 12 bases sitting between them. Germline-derived CDR1 and CDR2 are SGHTA and FQGNSA. The CDR3, as DNA: TGTGCCAGCAGCTTTGCAGCCTTAAGCTCTGGGGCCAACGTCCTGACTTTC. Translation gives CASSFAALSSGANVLTF. The full variable domain, rest sourced from reference TRBV7-2 and TRBJ2-6, is GAGVSQSPSNKVTEKGKDVELRCDPISGHTALYWYRQSLGQGLEFLIYFQGNSAPDKSGLPSDRFSAERTGGSVSTLTIQRTQQEDSAVYLCASSFAALSSGANVLTFGAGSRLTVL.

J is TRBJ2-1 and V is TRBV7-2; no clear D. The germline gives CDR1 SGHTA, CDR2 FQGNSA. V gave up 3 bases and J gave up 9 bases, with 15 bases separating them. The CDR3 is 14 amino acids. The CDR3 nucleotides are TGTGCCAGCAGCTTGTTAAACGGGCAGTCTGAGCAGTTCTTC. Translated, it gives CASSLLNGQSEQFF.

The sample holds one count of this clone. The J gene is TRBJ1-1, the V gene TRBV7-9; D ambiguous. V was clipped by 5 bases and J by 4 bases, with 14 bases between them. The CDR3 runs to 14 residues. Per germline, CDR1 SEHNR and CDR2 FQNEAQ (reference sequence). CDR3 region: CASSPPGRVTEAFF. The CDR3 nucleotides read TGTGCCAGCAGCCCTCCCGGTAGAGTCACTGAAGCTTTCTTT.

This clone was detected only once. The chain links TRBV7-9 to TRBJ2-5, with TRBD2 matching over 14 bases. The junction had 10 bases not matched to a gene; V was cut back by 5 bases and J by 5 bases. CDR3 length: 17 residues. Germline lookup yields CDR1 SEHNR and CDR2 FQNEAQ (reference sequence). The CDR3 bases are TGTGCCAGCAGCCCCTTACAGGGACTAGCGGGAGCGGAGACCCAGTACTTC. This codes for CASSPLQGLAGAETQYF.

The genes are TRBV7-6 and TRBJ2-5, with 12 nucleotides matching TRBD1. V was pared by 5 bases and J by 5 bases, with 12 bases of the junction left unmatched. The germline V gene encodes CDR1 SGHVS and CDR2 FNYEAQ. This CDR3 has 17 amino acids. CDR3 sequence (DNA): TGTGCCAGCAGCCATATATACCGGGACAGGGGGCCGGAGACCCAGTACTTC. It codes for CASSHIYRDRGPETQYF. Full variable domain (rest looked up from reference TRBV7-6 and TRBJ2-5): GAGVSQSPRYKVTKRGQDVALRCDPISGHVSLYWYRQALGQGPEFLTYFNYEAQQDKSGLPNDRFSAERPEGSISTLTIQRTEQRDSAMYRCASSHIYRDRGPETQYFGPGTRLLVL.

The V gene is TRBV28, the J gene TRBJ2-2; 7 bases match TRBD2. Germline CDR1 and CDR2: MDHEN and SYDVKM. After removal of 3 bases from V and 0 bases from J, the junction contained 16 bases not matched to a gene. The CDR3 length is 20 residues. The CDR3 nucleotides read TGTGCCAGCAGTTTCGCGCCAGGGAGGGCCCCGAGACCGAACACCGGGGAGCTGTTTTTT. Protein: CASSFAPGRAPRPNTGELFF. Full variable domain (missing parts from reference TRBV28 and TRBJ2-2): DVKVTQSSRYLVKRTGEKVFLECVQDMDHENMFWYRQDPGLGLRLIYFSYDVKMKEKGDIPEGYSVSREKKERFSLILESASTNQTSMYLCASSFAPGRAPRPNTGELFFGEGSRLTVL.

This chain connects TRBV5-1 to TRBJ2-1; D gene ambiguous. The V end was cut by 0 bases, the J end by 0 bases, with 7 bases between. Germline CDR1 reads SGHRS; CDR2 reads YFSETQ. This CDR3 region has 15 residues. Here the CDR3 DNA reads TGCGCCAGCAGCTTGGTAGTCAACTCCTACAATGAGCAGTTCTTC. Its translation is CASSLVVNSYNEQFF. The full variable domain, in which reference TRBV5-1 and TRBJ2-1 provide the parts outside the CDR3, is KAGVTQTPRYLIKTRGQQVTLSCSPISGHRSVSWYQQTPGQGLQFLFEYFSETQRNKGNFPGRFSGRQFSNSRSEMNVSTLELGDSALYLCASSLVVNSYNEQFFGPGTRLTVL.

As for this clone: The sample contains more than one DNA sequence encoding this CDR3. The CDR3 DNA sequence: TGTGCCAGCAGTCTTCTCCCGGGACAGGGGAACACTGAAGCTTTCTTT. This encodes CASSLLPGQGNTEAFF. This chain connects TRBV28 to TRBJ1-1; TRBD1 matches at 9 bases. After removal of 5 bases from V and 1 base from J, the junction contained 8 bases not matched to a gene. Germline CDR1 and CDR2: MDHEN and SYDVKM. The CDR3 has 16 amino acids.

The chain uses TRBV6-1 and TRBJ1-2; D is possibly TRBD1 (5 bases). CDR3 length equals 14 residues. CDR1 and CDR2 from the germline V gene are MNHNS and SASEGT. V was pared by 6 bases and J by 4 bases, with 15 bases between. This CDR3 is CASSLLTETYGYTF. The CDR3 region has the DNA TGTGCCAGCAGCCTACTGACAGAGACCTATGGCTACACCTTC.

A word on this clone: Additional DNA sequences in this sample encode the identical CDR3. This chain links TRBV9 with TRBJ2-5, with a possible D match to TRBD2 (6 bases). Germline V lookup: CDR1 SGDLS, CDR2 YYNGEE. The CDR3 spans 13 residues. V lost 2 bases and J 5 bases, leaving 10 bases between the germline ends. Here the CDR3 reads CASSVRGTETQYF. CDR3 nucleotides: TGTGCCAGCAGCGTTCGTGGGACTGAGACCCAGTACTTC. The entire variable domain, with the rest obtained from reference TRBV9 and TRBJ2-5, is as follows: DSGVTQTPKHLITATGQRVTLRCSPRSGDLSVYWYQQSLDQGLQFLIQYYNGEERAKGNILERFSAQQFPDLHSELNLSSLELGDSALYFCASSVRGTETQYFGPGTRLLVL.